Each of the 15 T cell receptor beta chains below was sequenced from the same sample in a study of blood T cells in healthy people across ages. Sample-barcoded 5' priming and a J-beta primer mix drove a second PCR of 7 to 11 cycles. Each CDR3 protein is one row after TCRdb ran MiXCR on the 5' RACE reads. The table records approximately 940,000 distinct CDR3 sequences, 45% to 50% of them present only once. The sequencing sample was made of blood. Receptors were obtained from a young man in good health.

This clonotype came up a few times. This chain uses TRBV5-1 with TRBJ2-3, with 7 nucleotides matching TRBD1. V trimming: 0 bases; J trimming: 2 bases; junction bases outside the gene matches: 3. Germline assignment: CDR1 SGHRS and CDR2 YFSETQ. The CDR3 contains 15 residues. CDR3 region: CASSLGDSTTDTQYF. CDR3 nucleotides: TGCGCCAGCAGCTTGGGGGACAGCACCACAGATACGCAGTATTTT.

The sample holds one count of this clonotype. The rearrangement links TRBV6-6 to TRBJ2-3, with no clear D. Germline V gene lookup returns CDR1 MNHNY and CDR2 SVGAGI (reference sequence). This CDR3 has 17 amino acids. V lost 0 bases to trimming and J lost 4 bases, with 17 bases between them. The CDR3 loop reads CASSYSITDIYADTQYF. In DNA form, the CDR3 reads TGTGCCAGCAGTTACTCGATAACCGACATCTACGCAGATACGCAGTATTTT.

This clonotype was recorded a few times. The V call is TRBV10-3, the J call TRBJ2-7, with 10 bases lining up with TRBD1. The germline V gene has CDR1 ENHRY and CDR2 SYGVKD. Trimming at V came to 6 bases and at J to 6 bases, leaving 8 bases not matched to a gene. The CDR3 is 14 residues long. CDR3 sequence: CAISAGTGVSEQYF. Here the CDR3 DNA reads TGTGCCATCAGCGCCGGGACAGGGGTGAGCGAGCAGTACTTC.

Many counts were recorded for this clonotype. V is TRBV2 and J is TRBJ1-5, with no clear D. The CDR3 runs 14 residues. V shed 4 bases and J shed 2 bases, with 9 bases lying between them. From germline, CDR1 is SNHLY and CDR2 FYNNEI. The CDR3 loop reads CASSVEVGNQPQHF. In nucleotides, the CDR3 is TGTGCCAGCAGTGTCGAAGTCGGCAATCAGCCCCAGCATTTT.

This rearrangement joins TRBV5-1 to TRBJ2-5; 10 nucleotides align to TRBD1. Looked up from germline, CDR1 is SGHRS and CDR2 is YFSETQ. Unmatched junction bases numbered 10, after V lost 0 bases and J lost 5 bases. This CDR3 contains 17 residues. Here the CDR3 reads CASSLGLWDRGMETQYF. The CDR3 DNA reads TGCGCCAGCAGCTTGGGATTATGGGACAGGGGTATGGAGACCCAGTACTTC.

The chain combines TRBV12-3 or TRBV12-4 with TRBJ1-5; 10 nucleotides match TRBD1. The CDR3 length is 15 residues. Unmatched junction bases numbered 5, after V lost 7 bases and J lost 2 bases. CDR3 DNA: TGTGCCAGCACTGTGACAGGGGGCGGCAATCAGCCCCAGCATTTT. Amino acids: CASTVTGGGNQPQHF.

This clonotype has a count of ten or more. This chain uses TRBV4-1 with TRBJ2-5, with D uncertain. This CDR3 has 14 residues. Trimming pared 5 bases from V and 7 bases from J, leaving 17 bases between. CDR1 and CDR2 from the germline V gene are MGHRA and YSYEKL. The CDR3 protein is CASSETMAVATQYF. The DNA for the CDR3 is TGCGCCAGCAGCGAAACCATGGCAGTGGCGACCCAGTACTTC.

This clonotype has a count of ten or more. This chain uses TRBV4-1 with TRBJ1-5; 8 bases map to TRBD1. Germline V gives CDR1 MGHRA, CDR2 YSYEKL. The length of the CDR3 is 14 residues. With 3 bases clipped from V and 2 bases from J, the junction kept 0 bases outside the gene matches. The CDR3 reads CASSQDRGNQPQHF. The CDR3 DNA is TGCGCCAGCAGCCAGGACAGGGGCAATCAGCCCCAGCATTTT.

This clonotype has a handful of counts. The CDR3 spells CASTDSRRSTDTQYF. Written as DNA, the CDR3 is TGTGCCAGCACGGACTCCCGACGAAGCACAGATACGCAGTATTTT. The V call is TRBV6-2 or TRBV6-3, the J call TRBJ2-3, with D perhaps TRBD2 (5 bases). CDR3 length equals 15 residues. V was shortened by 7 bases and J by 0 bases, with 14 bases between the two germline ends. In germline, CDR1 is MNHEY, CDR2 SVGEGT.

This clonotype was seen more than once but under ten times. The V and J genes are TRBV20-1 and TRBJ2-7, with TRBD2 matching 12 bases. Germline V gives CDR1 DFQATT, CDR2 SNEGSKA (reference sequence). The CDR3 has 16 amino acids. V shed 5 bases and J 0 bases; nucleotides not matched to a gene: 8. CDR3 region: CSAGVLAGGSSYEQYF. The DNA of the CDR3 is TGCAGTGCTGGGGTACTAGCGGGGGGCAGCTCCTACGAGCAGTACTTC.

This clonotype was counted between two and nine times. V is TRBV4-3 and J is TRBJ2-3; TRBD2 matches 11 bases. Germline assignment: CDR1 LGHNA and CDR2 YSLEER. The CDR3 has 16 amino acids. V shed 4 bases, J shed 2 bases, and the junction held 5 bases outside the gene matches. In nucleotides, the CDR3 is TGCGCCAGCAGCCCAACTAGCGGGGGCCACACAGATACGCAGTATTTT. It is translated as CASSPTSGGHTDTQYF.

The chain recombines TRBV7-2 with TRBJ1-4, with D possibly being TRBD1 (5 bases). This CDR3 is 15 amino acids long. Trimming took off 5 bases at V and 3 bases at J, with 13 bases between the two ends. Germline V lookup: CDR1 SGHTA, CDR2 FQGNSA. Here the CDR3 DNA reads TGTGCCAGCAGCCGTGGGGGATTCGCTAATGAAAAACTGTTTTTT. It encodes CASSRGGFANEKLFF. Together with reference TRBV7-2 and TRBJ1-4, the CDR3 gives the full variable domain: GAGVSQSPSNKVTEKGKDVELRCDPISGHTALYWYRQSLGQGLEFLIYFQGNSAPDKSGLPSDRFSAERTGGSVSTLTIQRTQQEDSAVYLCASSRGGFANEKLFFGSGTQLSVL.

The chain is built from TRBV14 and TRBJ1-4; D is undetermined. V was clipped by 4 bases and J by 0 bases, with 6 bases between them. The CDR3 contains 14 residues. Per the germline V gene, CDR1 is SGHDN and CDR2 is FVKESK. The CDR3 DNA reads TGTGCCAGCAGCCCCAGGACAACTAATGAAAAACTGTTTTTT. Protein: CASSPRTTNEKLFF.

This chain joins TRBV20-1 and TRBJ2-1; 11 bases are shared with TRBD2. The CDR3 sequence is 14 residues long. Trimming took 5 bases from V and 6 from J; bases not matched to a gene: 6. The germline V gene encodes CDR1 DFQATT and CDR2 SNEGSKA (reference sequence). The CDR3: CSAYSGGAINEQFF. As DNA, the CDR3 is TGCAGTGCTTATAGCGGGGGGGCGATCAATGAGCAGTTCTTC.

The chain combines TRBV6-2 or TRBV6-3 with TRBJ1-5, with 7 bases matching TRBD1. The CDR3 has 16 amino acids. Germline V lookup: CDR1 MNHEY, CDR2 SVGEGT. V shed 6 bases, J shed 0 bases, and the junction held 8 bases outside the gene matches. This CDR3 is CASSGQVGNSNQPQHF. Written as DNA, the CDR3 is TGTGCCAGCAGCGGACAGGTCGGGAATAGCAATCAGCCCCAGCATTTT.